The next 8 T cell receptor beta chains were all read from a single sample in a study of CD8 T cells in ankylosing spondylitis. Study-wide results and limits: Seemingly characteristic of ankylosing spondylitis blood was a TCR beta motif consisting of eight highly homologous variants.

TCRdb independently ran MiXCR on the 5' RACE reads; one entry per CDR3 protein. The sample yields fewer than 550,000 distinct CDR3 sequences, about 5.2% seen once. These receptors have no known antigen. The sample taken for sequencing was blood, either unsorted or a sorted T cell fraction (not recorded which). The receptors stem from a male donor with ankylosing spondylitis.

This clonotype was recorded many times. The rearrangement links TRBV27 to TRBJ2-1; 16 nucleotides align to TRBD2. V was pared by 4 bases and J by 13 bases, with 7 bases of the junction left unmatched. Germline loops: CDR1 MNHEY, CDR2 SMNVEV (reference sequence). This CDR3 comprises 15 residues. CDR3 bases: TGTGCCAGCAGTTCCGGGACTAGCGGGGGGGCAGATCAGTTCTTC. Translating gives CASSSGTSGGADQFF.

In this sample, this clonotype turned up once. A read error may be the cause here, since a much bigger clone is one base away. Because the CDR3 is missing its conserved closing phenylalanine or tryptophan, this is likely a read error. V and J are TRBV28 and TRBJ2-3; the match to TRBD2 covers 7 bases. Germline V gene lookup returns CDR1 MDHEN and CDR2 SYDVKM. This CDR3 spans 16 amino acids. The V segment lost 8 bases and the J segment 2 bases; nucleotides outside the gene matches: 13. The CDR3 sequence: CASPPAATSITDTQYY. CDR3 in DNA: TGTGCCAGCCCTCCCGCGGCGACTAGCATCACAGATACGCAGTATTAT.

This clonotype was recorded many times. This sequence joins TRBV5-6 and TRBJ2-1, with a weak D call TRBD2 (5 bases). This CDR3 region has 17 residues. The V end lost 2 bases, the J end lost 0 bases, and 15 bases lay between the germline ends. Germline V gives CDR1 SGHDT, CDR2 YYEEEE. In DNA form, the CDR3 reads TGTGCCAGCAGCTTTTTCAGCGGAGAACTCTCCTACAATGAGCAGTTCTTC. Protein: CASSFFSGELSYNEQFF.

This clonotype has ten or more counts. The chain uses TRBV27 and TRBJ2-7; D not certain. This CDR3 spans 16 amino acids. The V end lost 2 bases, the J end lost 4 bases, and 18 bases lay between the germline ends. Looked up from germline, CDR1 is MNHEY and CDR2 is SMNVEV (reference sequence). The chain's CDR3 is CASSLSFRRSAYEQYF. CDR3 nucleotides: TGTGCCAGCAGTTTAAGCTTCCGCAGGTCAGCTTACGAGCAGTACTTC.

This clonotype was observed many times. This chain's CDR3 is CSKNSGGWEDTQYF. DNA for the CDR3: TGCAGTAAAAATAGCGGGGGTTGGGAAGATACGCAGTATTTT. V and J are TRBV20-1 and TRBJ2-3; 9 bases line up with TRBD2. The V and J ends lost 8 bases and 5 bases, in that order; junction bases with no gene match: 11. This CDR3 is built from 14 residues. The V gene's germline CDR1 is DFQATT and CDR2 SNEGSKA (reference sequence).

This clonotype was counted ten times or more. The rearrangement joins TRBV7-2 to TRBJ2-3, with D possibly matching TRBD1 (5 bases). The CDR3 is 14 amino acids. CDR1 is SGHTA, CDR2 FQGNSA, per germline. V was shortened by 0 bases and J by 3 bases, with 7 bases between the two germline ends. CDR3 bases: TGTGCCAGCAGCTTAGCCAGGGCGACAGATACGCAGTATTTT. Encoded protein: CASSLARATDTQYF.

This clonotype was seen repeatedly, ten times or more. CDR3 sequence (DNA): TGTGCCAGCGTTGGCGTCACTGAAGCTTTCTTT. Residues: CASVGVTEAFF. The chain uses TRBV6-6 and TRBJ1-1; no definite D call. CDR1 is MNHNY, CDR2 SVGAGI, per germline (reference sequence). The CDR3 is 11 residues long. Trimming removed 8 bases from V and 4 bases from J, with 8 bases in between.

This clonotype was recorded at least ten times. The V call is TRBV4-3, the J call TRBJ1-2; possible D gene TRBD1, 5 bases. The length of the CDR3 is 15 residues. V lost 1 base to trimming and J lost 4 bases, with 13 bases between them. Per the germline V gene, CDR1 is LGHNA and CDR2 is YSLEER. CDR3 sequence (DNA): TGCGCCAGCAGCCAAGCCGAGAGAGGGGCCTATGGCTACACCTTC. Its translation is CASSQAERGAYGYTF.